This T cell receptor beta chain came from a study of cytomegalovirus exposure and HLA in healthy donors. Study-wide points: According to a later analysis, donors in an Asian-associated ancestry cluster reportedly had fewer N-insertions than the roughly 660-donor mean. Based on reports, TCR beta sequences accurately predicted HLA-A and HLA-B alleles for most subjects.

About this clone itself: Its antigen is currently unknown.

The PCR was carried out with 60 Vbeta primers and 13 Jbeta primers. Repertoires were generated with immunoSEQ multiplex PCR, while TCRdb's copy carries only in-frame clones and drops some. Here the sample spans some 180,000 clones, about three quarters being singletons. This TCR was sampled from a woman aged 55 to 70 in good health and CMV-seropositive. Source material: PBMCs.

CDR3 in DNA: TGTGCCTTGGCCGTGGGGGGGGGTTTCAACTATGGCTACACCTTC. It codes for CALAVGGGFNYGYTF. The chain has TRBV30 and TRBJ1-2; maybe TRBD1 (5 bases). Germline V gives CDR1 GTSNPN, CDR2 SVGIG (reference sequence). This CDR3 region has 15 residues. V lost 7 bases and J lost 2, with 20 bases in between.